Given below is one T cell receptor (beta chain) in context. This sample is part of a study of T cell responses to AZD1222 COVID-19 vaccine. The table came from immunoSEQ multiplex PCR; TCRdb's copy has only in-frame clones and leaves some out. The sample includes more than 110,000 clones, approximately 92% of them seen just once. The CDR3 totals 14 residues. J was trimmed by 6 bases and V by 5 bases; bases with no gene match: 9. CDR1 is MNHEY, CDR2 SVGAGI, per germline. The rearrangement joins TRBV6-5 to TRBJ1-1; 7 bases match TRBD1. Source: peripheral blood, taken on day 0 of AZD1222 vaccination. The sequence came from an adult in good health. The CDR3: CASSTDIGGSEAFF. The CDR3 DNA reads as TGTGCCAGCAGTACCGATATAGGGGGCTCTGAAGCTTTCTTT.